This T cell receptor beta chain was found in a study of T cell changes during pregnancy in multiple sclerosis. Clones were read by immunoSEQ multiplex PCR, and TCRdb kept only the in-frame ones, dropping some. The sample has about 13,000 clones, roughly 90% seen once. The CDR3 is 15 amino acids. From germline, CDR1 is SGHVS and CDR2 FQNEAQ. V dropped 4 bases and J dropped 3; count of bases not matched to a gene: 7. The source was CD8+ T cells from peripheral blood mononuclear cells, collected after pregnancy. The TCR originated in a female donor in good health, enrolled as a control in a pregnancy study. The gene calls are TRBV7-8 and TRBJ2-7; 9 nucleotides match TRBD1. Here the CDR3 DNA reads TGTGCCAGCAGCTCTTACCGGGACAGGGTCTACGAGCAGTACTTC. Its translation: CASSSYRDRVYEQYF.